This T cell receptor (beta chain) came from a study of beta chain features in type 1 diabetes. Study at large: No age, gender or cell yield differences were seen between patients and healthy donors. Summed over all samples, the examined sorted cells came to 85 million to 140 million.

The sample holds a few counts of this clone. Its specificity is unknown. The study, taken as a whole, reports: High TCR expression in some cells could lead to their over-representation in cDNA sequencing. Shortening that was moderate but significant affected the TCRB CDR3s of Type 1 diabetes patients in all four CD4+ subsets.

Since all of the isolated RNA was reverse transcribed, expressed TCRB transcripts were what got sequenced. Profiled with immunoSEQ multiplex PCR; TCRdb holds only in-frame clones, not every one. Of tens of thousands of clones detected, roughly 41% appear once; the ten largest clones hold roughly 1.5%. V was pared by 6 bases and J by 3 bases, with 9 bases between. Germline V gene sequence: CDR1 DFQATT, CDR2 SNEGSKA (reference sequence). The CDR3 sequence is 11 residues long. The sequenced sample consisted of Tregs from blood. The chain joins TRBV20-1 to TRBJ2-7, with unresolved D. The source of this sequence is a man aged 25 to 40 with type 1 diabetes. The CDR3 loop is CSASSFYEQYF. CDR3 bases: TGCAGTGCCAGTTCTTTCTACGAGCAGTACTTC.